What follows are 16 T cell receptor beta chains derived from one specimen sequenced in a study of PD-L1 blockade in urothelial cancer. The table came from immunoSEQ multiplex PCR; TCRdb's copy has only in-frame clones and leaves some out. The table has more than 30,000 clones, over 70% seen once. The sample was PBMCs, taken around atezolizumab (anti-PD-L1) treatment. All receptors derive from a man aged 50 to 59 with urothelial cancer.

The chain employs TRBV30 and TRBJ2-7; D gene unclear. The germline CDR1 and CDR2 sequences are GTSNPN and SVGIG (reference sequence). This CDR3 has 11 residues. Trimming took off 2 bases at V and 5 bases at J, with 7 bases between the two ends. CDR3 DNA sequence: TGTGCCTGGAGTTTAGTGGACGAGCAGTACTTC. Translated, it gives CAWSLVDEQYF.

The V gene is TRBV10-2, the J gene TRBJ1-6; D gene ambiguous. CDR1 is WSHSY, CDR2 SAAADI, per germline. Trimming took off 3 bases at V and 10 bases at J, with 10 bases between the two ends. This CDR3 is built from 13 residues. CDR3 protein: CASSDQVFSPLHF. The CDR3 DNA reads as TGCGCCAGCAGTGACCAGGTTTTCTCACCCCTCCACTTT.

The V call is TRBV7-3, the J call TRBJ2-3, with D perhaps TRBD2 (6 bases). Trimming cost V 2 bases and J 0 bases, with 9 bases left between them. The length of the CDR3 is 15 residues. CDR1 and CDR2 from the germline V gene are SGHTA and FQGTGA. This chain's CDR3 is CASSLAGTSTDTQYF. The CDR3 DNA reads TGTGCCAGCAGCTTAGCCGGGACTAGCACAGATACGCAGTATTTT.

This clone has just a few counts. The CDR3, as DNA: TGTGCCAGCAGCTTAGGACAGGCGCACACTGAAGCTTTCTTT. Translated: CASSLGQAHTEAFF. The chain employs TRBV5-4 and TRBJ1-1; 7 bases align to TRBD1. CDR1 and CDR2 from the germline V gene are SGHNT and YYREEE (reference sequence). The CDR3 has 14 residues. V trimming: 2 bases; J trimming: 3 bases; junction bases outside the gene matches: 4.

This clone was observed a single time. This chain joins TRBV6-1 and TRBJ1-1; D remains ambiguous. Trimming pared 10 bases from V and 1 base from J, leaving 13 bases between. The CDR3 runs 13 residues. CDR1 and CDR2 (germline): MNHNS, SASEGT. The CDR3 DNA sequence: TGTGCCACCCTCATCACAGCGAACACTGAAGCTTTCTTT. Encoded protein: CATLITANTEAFF.

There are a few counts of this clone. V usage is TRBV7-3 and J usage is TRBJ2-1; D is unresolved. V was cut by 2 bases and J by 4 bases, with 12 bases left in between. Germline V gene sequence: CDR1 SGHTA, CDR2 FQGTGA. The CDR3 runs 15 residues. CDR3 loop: CASSLGRPPYNEQFF. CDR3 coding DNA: TGTGCCAGCAGCTTAGGCAGGCCCCCTTACAATGAGCAGTTCTTC.

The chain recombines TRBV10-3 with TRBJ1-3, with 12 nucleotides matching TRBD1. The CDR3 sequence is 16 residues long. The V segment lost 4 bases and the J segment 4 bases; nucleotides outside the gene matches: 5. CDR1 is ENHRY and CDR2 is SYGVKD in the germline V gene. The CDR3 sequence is CAISGGQGAKGNTIYF. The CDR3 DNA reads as TGTGCCATCAGTGGGGGACAGGGGGCGAAAGGAAACACCATATATTTT.

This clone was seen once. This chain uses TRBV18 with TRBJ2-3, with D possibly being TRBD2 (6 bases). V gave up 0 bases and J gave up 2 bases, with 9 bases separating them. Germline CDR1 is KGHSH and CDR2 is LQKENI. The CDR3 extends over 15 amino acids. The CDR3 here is CASSPPRGNTDTQYF. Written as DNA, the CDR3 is TGTGCCAGCTCACCACCGCGGGGCAACACAGATACGCAGTATTTT.

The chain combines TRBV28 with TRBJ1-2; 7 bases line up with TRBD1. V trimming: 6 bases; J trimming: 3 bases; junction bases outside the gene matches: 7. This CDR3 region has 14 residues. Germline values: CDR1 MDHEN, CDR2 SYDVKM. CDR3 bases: TGTGCCAGCAGCTCCGGTGGGACAGACTATGGCTACACCTTC. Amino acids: CASSSGGTDYGYTF.

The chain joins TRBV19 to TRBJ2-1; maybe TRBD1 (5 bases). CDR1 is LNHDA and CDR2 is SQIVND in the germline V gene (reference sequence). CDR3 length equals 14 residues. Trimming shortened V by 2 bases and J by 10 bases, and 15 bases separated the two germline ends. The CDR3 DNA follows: TGTGCCAGTAGTATAATCGGGCAGGGCGGCGAGCAGTTCTTC. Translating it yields CASSIIGQGGEQFF.

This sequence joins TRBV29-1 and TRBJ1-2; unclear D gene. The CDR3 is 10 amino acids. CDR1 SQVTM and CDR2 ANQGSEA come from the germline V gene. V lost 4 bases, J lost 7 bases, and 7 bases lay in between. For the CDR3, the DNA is TGCAGCGTTGGCGGACTTGGCTACACCTTC. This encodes CSVGGLGYTF. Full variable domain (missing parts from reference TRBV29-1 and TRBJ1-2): SAVISQKPSRDICQRGTSLTIQCQVDSQVTMMFWYRQQPGQSLTLIATANQGSEATYESGFVIDKFPISRPNLTFSTLTVSNMSPEDSSIYLCSVGGLGYTFGSGTRLTVV.

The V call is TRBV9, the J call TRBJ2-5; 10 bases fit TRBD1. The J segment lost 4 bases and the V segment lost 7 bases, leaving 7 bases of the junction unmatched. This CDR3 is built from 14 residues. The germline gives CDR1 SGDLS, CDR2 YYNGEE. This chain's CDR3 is CASARQGAGETQYF. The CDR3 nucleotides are TGTGCCAGCGCACGACAGGGGGCGGGAGAGACCCAGTACTTC.

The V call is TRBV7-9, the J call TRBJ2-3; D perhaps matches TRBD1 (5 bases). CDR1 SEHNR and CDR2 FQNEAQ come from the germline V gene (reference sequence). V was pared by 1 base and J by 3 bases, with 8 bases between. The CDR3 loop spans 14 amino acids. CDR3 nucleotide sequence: TGTGCCAGCAGCTTAGAGGGGTGGACAGATACGCAGTATTTT. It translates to CASSLEGWTDTQYF. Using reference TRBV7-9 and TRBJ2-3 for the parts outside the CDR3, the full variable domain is DTGVSQNPRHKITKRGQNVTFRCDPISEHNRLYWYRQTLGQGPEFLTYFQNEAQLEKSRLLSDRFSAERPKGSFSTLEIQRTEQGDSAMYLCASSLEGWTDTQYFGPGTRLTVL.

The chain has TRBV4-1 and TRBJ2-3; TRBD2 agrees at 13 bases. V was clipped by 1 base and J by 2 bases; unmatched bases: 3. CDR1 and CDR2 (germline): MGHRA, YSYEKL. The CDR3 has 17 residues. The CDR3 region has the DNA TGCGCCAGCAGCCAAGCGGGACTAGCGGGGAACACAGATACGCAGTATTTT. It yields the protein CASSQAGLAGNTDTQYF.

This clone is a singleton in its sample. CDR3 sequence reads: CASSPRLAGGNEQFF. CDR3 DNA sequence: TGTGCCAGCAGCCCGCGACTAGCGGGAGGGAATGAGCAGTTCTTC. The chain uses TRBV7-8 and TRBJ2-1; 14 bases are shared with TRBD2. Germline CDR1 SGHVS, CDR2 FQNEAQ. V lost 5 bases and J lost 7; bases outside the gene matches: 4. The CDR3 covers 15 residues.

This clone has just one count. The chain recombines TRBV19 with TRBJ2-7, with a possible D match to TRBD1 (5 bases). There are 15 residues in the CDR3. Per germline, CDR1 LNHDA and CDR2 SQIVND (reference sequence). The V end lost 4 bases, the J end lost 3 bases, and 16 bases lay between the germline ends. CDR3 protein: CASSNTGGTRYEQYF. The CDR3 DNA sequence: TGTGCCAGTAGTAATACAGGCGGTACTCGCTACGAGCAGTACTTC.